The 18 T cell receptor beta chains in this list originate from one sample, sequenced in a study of blood T cell repertoires in COVID-19. Data came from immunoSEQ multiplex PCR; TCRdb stores just in-frame clones and leaves some out. The sample records some 210,000 clones, over 70% being singletons. The sample was peripheral blood. The origin of the receptors is a man aged 50 to 60 with active or convalescent COVID-19.

The V and J genes are TRBV11-2 and TRBJ1-1; D might be TRBD1 (5 bases). This CDR3 is built from 14 residues. The germline V gene has CDR1 SGHAT and CDR2 FQNNGV. The V end lost 2 bases, the J end lost 4 bases, and 11 bases lay between the germline ends. The CDR3 DNA reads as TGTGCCAGCAGCTTAATCCAGGGAGGCACTGAAGCTTTCTTT. Amino acids: CASSLIQGGTEAFF. Combining the CDR3 with reference TRBV11-2 and TRBJ1-1 gives the whole variable domain EAGVAQSPRYKIIEKRQSVAFWCNPISGHATLYWYQQILGQGPKLLIQFQNNGVVDDSQLPKDRFSAERLKGVDSTLKIQPAKLEDSAVYLCASSLIQGGTEAFFGQGTRLTVV.

The rearrangement joins TRBV6-5 to TRBJ2-7, with D possibly TRBD2 on 5 matching bases. Germline loops: CDR1 MNHEY, CDR2 SVGAGI. The CDR3 covers 14 residues. Trimming pared 6 bases from V and 3 bases from J, leaving 15 bases between. Here the CDR3 reads CASRRLGVLYEQYF. The CDR3 bases are TGTGCCAGCAGGAGGTTGGGAGTCCTCTACGAGCAGTACTTC.

Only a few counts were recorded for this clone. The rearrangement joins TRBV9 to TRBJ2-7; 8 bases are a match to TRBD1. J was trimmed by 3 bases and V by 2 bases; bases with no gene match: 7. Germline CDR1 reads SGDLS; CDR2 reads YYNGEE. The CDR3 spans 15 residues. This chain's CDR3 is CASSVSTGTGYEQYF. The CDR3 nucleotides read TGTGCCAGCAGCGTCTCAACCGGGACAGGCTACGAGCAGTACTTC.

The chain is built from TRBV5-4 and TRBJ1-2; D is uncertain. In germline, CDR1 is SGHNT, CDR2 YYREEE (reference sequence). V was pared by 4 bases and J by 4 bases, with 14 bases between. The length of the CDR3 is 14 residues. The chain's CDR3 is CASSESTVSYGYTF. Written as DNA, the CDR3 is TGTGCCAGCAGCGAATCGACTGTAAGCTATGGCTACACCTTC.

This sequence joins TRBV19 and TRBJ1-4; D is perhaps TRBD1 (6 bases). CDR3 length: 14 amino acids. In germline, CDR1 is LNHDA, CDR2 SQIVND (reference sequence). The V end was cut by 2 bases, the J end by 7 bases, with 11 bases between. The CDR3 DNA reads as TGTGCCAGTAGTATAAACAGGGCAAGTGAAAAACTGTTTTTT. Translation: CASSINRASEKLFF.

The chain employs TRBV7-9 and TRBJ2-1; TRBD2 agrees at 8 bases. Germline loops: CDR1 SEHNR, CDR2 FQNEAQ (reference sequence). J gave up 9 bases and V 7 bases, and 14 bases lay outside the gene matches. CDR3 size: 15 residues. CDR3 DNA: TGTGCCAGCAACCCGCGGGGGGCTCCAAGTGGTGAGCAGTTCTTC. It translates to CASNPRGAPSGEQFF.

J is TRBJ2-1 and V is TRBV5-1, with 7 positions matching TRBD2. The V and J ends lost 3 bases and 6 bases, in that order; junction bases with no gene match: 12. Germline V gives CDR1 SGHRS, CDR2 YFSETQ. The CDR3 runs to 16 residues. For the CDR3, the DNA is TGCGCCAGCAGCTCCCAGTCTAGCGGAAACAGCAATGAGCAGTTCTTC. It encodes CASSSQSSGNSNEQFF.

The rearrangement uses TRBV24-1 and TRBJ1-1; TRBD1 might be the D (5 bases). Between the trimmed V and J ends, which lost 4 bases and 12 bases, there was a span of 14 bases. Germline lookup yields CDR1 KGHDR and CDR2 SFDVKD. CDR3 length: 12 amino acids. The CDR3 nucleotides read TGTGCCACCAGTGACCCCACAGGAATACCTTTCTTT. It encodes CATSDPTGIPFF.

The CDR3 sequence is CATFPGTGITEAFF. The CDR3 DNA is TGTGCCACCTTTCCCGGGACAGGGATCACTGAAGCTTTCTTT. The chain carries TRBV19 and TRBJ1-1; 9 bases agree with TRBD1. This CDR3 has 14 amino acids. The V gene's germline CDR1 is LNHDA and CDR2 SQIVND (reference sequence). With 10 bases clipped from V and 4 bases from J, the junction kept 10 bases outside the gene matches.

The chain employs TRBV27 and TRBJ1-5, with 7 nucleotides matching TRBD1. CDR3 length: 14 residues. Germline V gene data show CDR1 as MNHEY and CDR2 as SMNVEV (reference sequence). V lost 4 bases, J lost 5 bases, and 5 bases stayed unmatched. The CDR3 loop reads CASSSWDRYQPQHF. Here the CDR3 DNA reads TGTGCCAGCAGTTCATGGGACAGATATCAGCCCCAGCATTTT.

The J gene is TRBJ2-3, the V gene TRBV27, with 8 bases fitting TRBD1. After removal of 4 bases from V and 6 bases from J, the junction contained 3 bases not matched to a gene. This CDR3 comprises 13 residues. Per the germline V gene, CDR1 is MNHEY and CDR2 is SMNVEV (reference sequence). The CDR3: CASSSWTGDTQYF. The CDR3 DNA is TGTGCCAGCAGTTCCTGGACAGGGGATACGCAGTATTTT.

This chain connects TRBV5-4 to TRBJ2-7; D is ambiguous. This CDR3 spans 11 amino acids. Deletions cut 0 bases from V and 6 bases from J, with 4 bases between. Germline lookup yields CDR1 SGHNT and CDR2 YYREEE (reference sequence). CDR3 in amino acids: CASSLAGEQYF. The CDR3 nucleotides are TGTGCCAGCAGCTTGGCGGGCGAGCAGTACTTC.

Worth noting for this clone: The identical CDR3 is also encoded by other nucleotide sequences in the sample. CDR3 in DNA: TGTGCCAGCAGCTACGGACAGGGGGGTGGCTACACCTTC. It translates to CASSYGQGGGYTF. This chain connects TRBV5-6 to TRBJ1-2, with 10 bases lining up with TRBD1. With 3 bases clipped from V and 7 bases from J, the junction kept 3 bases outside the gene matches. This CDR3 region has 13 residues. The germline V gene has CDR1 SGHDT and CDR2 YYEEEE.

The CDR3 sequence is CASSPDSTSGAFF. The DNA for the CDR3 is TGTGCCAGCTCACCCGACAGTACCTCTGGGGCTTTCTTT. The chain has TRBV18 and TRBJ1-1, with a possible D match to TRBD1 (5 bases). Trimming stripped 3 bases from V and 11 bases from J, with 16 bases between. In germline, CDR1 is KGHSH, CDR2 LQKENI. CDR3 length: 13 residues.

The chain combines TRBV11-2 with TRBJ1-6; TRBD1 matches at 8 bases. Trimming removed 8 bases from V and 4 bases from J; junction bases left unmatched: 13. The germline V gene encodes CDR1 SGHAT and CDR2 FQNNGV. CDR3 size: 17 residues. CDR3 sequence (DNA): TGTGCCAGCGGGCGAGTGCGGACAGGGACTTATAATTCACCCCTCCACTTT. It specifies CASGRVRTGTYNSPLHF. Complete variable domain (other parts from reference TRBV11-2 and TRBJ1-6): EAGVAQSPRYKIIEKRQSVAFWCNPISGHATLYWYQQILGQGPKLLIQFQNNGVVDDSQLPKDRFSAERLKGVDSTLKIQPAKLEDSAVYLCASGRVRTGTYNSPLHFGNGTRLTVT.

This clone was seen only once. The rearrangement uses TRBV19 and TRBJ2-7; 7 positions agree with TRBD1. From germline, CDR1 is LNHDA and CDR2 SQIVND (reference sequence). V lost 4 bases to trimming and J lost 5 bases; unmatched junction nucleotides: 8. The CDR3 sequence is 14 residues long. The CDR3 DNA is TGTGCCAGTAGTAAACGACAGGGTATCCACGAGCAGTACTTC. Translated: CASSKRQGIHEQYF.

V usage is TRBV19 and J usage is TRBJ1-1; 7 bases are shared with TRBD1. Germline V gives CDR1 LNHDA, CDR2 SQIVND (reference sequence). CDR3 length equals 11 residues. Germline trimming cut 5 bases from V and 11 bases from J; bases unmatched to any gene: 5. The CDR3 DNA follows: TGTGCCAGTAGTGAGGGGGCAGAGGCTTTCTTT. Translation: CASSEGAEAFF.

In this sample, this clone turned up once. The rearrangement joins TRBV14 to TRBJ2-1, with 10 nucleotides matching TRBD2. V was pared by 5 bases and J by 0 bases, with 4 bases of the junction left unmatched. This CDR3 region has 16 residues. CDR1 is SGHDN and CDR2 is FVKESK in the germline V gene. The CDR3 loop reads CASSILAGGSYNEQFF. CDR3 sequence (DNA): TGTGCCAGCAGCATCTTAGCGGGGGGCTCCTACAATGAGCAGTTCTTC.